This TCR beta chain was identified in a study of T cell responses to AZD1222 COVID-19 vaccine. On the study more broadly: The analysis combined second doses at about 4 or about 12 weeks.

Overall study findings and caveats: All repertoire sampling was performed exclusively after the peak T cell response. Spike-specific TCR breadth and depth went up after people got two AZD1222 doses. Reports say nearly half of spike-specific TCRs go after unmutated variant regions.

Assay: immunoSEQ multiplex PCR; the TCRdb copy retains only in-frame clones and omits some. This sample has around 260,000 clones, with more than 85% found just once. Remarks on this clone: Its target is not known.

Germline CDR1 and CDR2: ENHRY and SYGVKD. V lost 2 bases and J 3 bases, leaving 5 bases between the germline ends. The CDR3 is 13 amino acids. The input for sequencing was peripheral blood, taken on day 0 of AZD1222 vaccination. The chain recombines TRBV10-3 with TRBJ2-1; TRBD2 is a possible D gene (5 bases). This receptor was obtained from an adult in good health. The CDR3 is CAISERDYNEQFF. The CDR3 nucleotides read TGTGCCATCAGTGAGCGGGACTACAATGAGCAGTTCTTC.